The 21 T cell receptor beta chains presented below share a single source sample, sequenced in a study of T cell responses to AZD1222 COVID-19 vaccine. Measured with immunoSEQ multiplex PCR; TCRdb has only the in-frame clones, and not every one. In the table there are roughly 120,000 clones, less than 95% of which are singletons. Source: peripheral blood, taken 28 days after the second AZD1222 dose. The source is an adult who received the AZD1222 COVID-19 vaccine.

This sequence joins TRBV5-6 and TRBJ1-3; no firm D call. The CDR3 loop spans 12 amino acids. CDR1 and CDR2 from the germline V gene are SGHDT and YYEEEE. V lost 0 bases and J lost 8, with 6 bases in between. The CDR3 bases are TGTGCCAGCAGCTTGGGGCTCGACACCATATATTTT. Translated, it gives CASSLGLDTIYF. The full variable domain, rest sourced from reference TRBV5-6 and TRBJ1-3, is DAGVTQSPTHLIKTRGQQVTLRCSPKSGHDTVSWYQQALGQGPQFIFQYYEEEERQRGNFPDRFSGHQFPNYSSELNVNALLLGDSALYLCASSLGLDTIYFGEGSWLTVV.

The V call is TRBV6-4, the J call TRBJ2-1, with D perhaps assigned TRBD1 or TRBD2 (5 bases each). Trimming stripped 2 bases from V and 6 bases from J, with 14 bases between. Germline-derived CDR1 and CDR2 are MRHNA and SNTAGT. The CDR3 runs 15 residues. Here the CDR3 DNA reads TGTGCCAGCAGTGACACTGACTCTGGGGGCAATGAGCAGTTCTTC. It is translated as CASSDTDSGGNEQFF.

This CDR3 reads CASAAATRGYEQYF. The CDR3, as DNA: TGTGCCAGTGCAGCAGCGACCAGGGGTTACGAGCAGTACTTC. The chain has TRBV19 and TRBJ2-7, with D tentatively TRBD1 (6 bases). Trimming removed 8 bases at V and 4 bases at J, with 18 bases between. Germline values: CDR1 LNHDA, CDR2 SQIVND (reference sequence). The CDR3 spans 14 residues.

The rearrangement uses TRBV18 and TRBJ1-6; 7 bases fit TRBD1. Germline CDR1 is KGHSH and CDR2 is LQKENI. This CDR3 is 14 amino acids long. Losses at the gene ends were 3 bases for V and 6 bases for J; bases not matched to a gene: 2. This chain's CDR3 is CASSPRDSNSPLHF. The CDR3 DNA is TGTGCCAGCTCACCCCGGGACAGTAATTCACCCCTCCACTTT.

The chain has TRBV19 and TRBJ1-5; D unclear. The CDR3 runs to 15 residues. In germline, CDR1 is LNHDA, CDR2 SQIVND (reference sequence). The germline V and J ends were trimmed by 3 bases and 0 bases, with 9 bases remaining between them. CDR3 DNA sequence: TGTGCCAGTAGTATGGAACGACATAGCAATCAGCCCCAGCATTTT. Protein: CASSMERHSNQPQHF.

V is TRBV20-1 and J is TRBJ2-7; no clear D. The CDR3 loop spans 11 amino acids. CDR1 is DFQATT, CDR2 SNEGSKA, per germline (reference sequence). V shed 6 bases and J shed 0 bases, with 6 bases lying between them. The CDR3 DNA is TGCAGTGCGCAGAACTCCTACGAGCAGTACTTC. Amino acids: CSAQNSYEQYF.

This clone was seen a single time. This chain joins TRBV2 and TRBJ1-1; perhaps TRBD1 as D (5 bases). The V gene's germline CDR1 is SNHLY and CDR2 FYNNEI. V lost 8 bases and J lost 5, with 15 bases in between. The CDR3 runs to 13 residues. The CDR3 sequence: CASLRAGRTEAFF. DNA of the CDR3: TGTGCCAGCCTGAGGGCAGGGAGGACTGAAGCTTTCTTT.

This chain uses TRBV4-1 with TRBJ1-6; D not certain. V lost 3 bases, J lost 9 bases, and 21 bases lay in between. This CDR3 comprises 17 residues. The germline V gene has CDR1 MGHRA and CDR2 YSYEKL. This CDR3 reads CASSHTRSAAGGSPLHF. DNA for the CDR3: TGCGCCAGCAGCCACACAAGATCAGCCGCCGGTGGTTCACCCCTCCACTTT.

The chain joins TRBV4-1 to TRBJ2-2, with 8 bases matching TRBD1. The CDR3 runs 16 residues. The V segment lost 2 bases and the J segment 3 bases; nucleotides outside the gene matches: 5. Germline-derived CDR1 and CDR2 are MGHRA and YSYEKL. The CDR3 coding sequence is TGCGCCAGCAGCCAATTCGACAGGGGCGACACCGGGGAGCTGTTTTTT. Protein sequence: CASSQFDRGDTGELFF.

The chain couples TRBV6-5 to TRBJ1-1, with a tentative D call TRBD1 (6 bases). Germline CDR1 MNHEY, CDR2 SVGAGI. CDR3 size: 13 residues. With 7 bases removed from V and 3 bases from J, the gap between germline ends came to 12 bases. The chain's CDR3 is CASTLGGYTEAFF. The CDR3 coding sequence is TGTGCCAGCACCTTAGGGGGGTACACTGAAGCTTTCTTT.

CDR3 sequence reads: CASSQGTGLYPPGYTF. As DNA, the CDR3 is TGCGCCAGCAGCCAAGGAACGGGACTCTATCCACCGGGCTACACCTTC. This chain joins TRBV4-1 and TRBJ1-2; D possibly corresponds to TRBD1 (5 bases). Trimming cost V 1 base and J 8 bases, with 20 bases left between them. This CDR3 has 16 residues. Germline CDR1 and CDR2: MGHRA and YSYEKL.

Only one count was recorded for this clone. The J gene is TRBJ2-3, the V gene TRBV7-9; the D gene could be TRBD1 or TRBD2 (5 bases each). The CDR3 loop spans 16 amino acids. Deletions cut 0 bases from V and 0 bases from J, with 10 bases between. Germline V gene lookup returns CDR1 SEHNR and CDR2 FQNEAQ (reference sequence). The CDR3 sequence is CASSLARGPSTDTQYF. In DNA, the CDR3 is TGTGCCAGCAGCTTAGCCCGGGGCCCTAGCACAGATACGCAGTATTTT.

This rearrangement joins TRBV13 to TRBJ1-5; D is uncertain. CDR3 length: 14 amino acids. Per the germline V gene, CDR1 is PRHDT and CDR2 is FYEKMQ (reference sequence). V lost 0 bases, J lost 7 bases, and 10 bases lay in between. The CDR3 loop is CASSLGRARQPQHF. The CDR3 DNA reads as TGTGCCAGCAGCTTAGGGAGGGCGAGACAGCCCCAGCATTTT.

The chain recombines TRBV4-2 with TRBJ2-3; 10 bases line up with TRBD2. Germline V lookup: CDR1 LGHNA, CDR2 YNFKEQ. The CDR3 spans 17 residues. J was trimmed by 1 base and V by 0 bases; bases with no gene match: 4. The CDR3 bases are TGTGCCAGCAGCCAAGAAACGGGGACTAGCGGCACAGATACGCAGTATTTT. Its protein is CASSQETGTSGTDTQYF.

The rearrangement links TRBV25-1 to TRBJ1-2; D is undetermined. Germline V CDR1 and CDR2: MGHDK, SYGVNS. Trimming shortened V by 1 base and J by 4 bases, and 10 bases separated the two germline ends. The CDR3 runs to 14 residues. The CDR3 DNA sequence: TGTGCCAGCAGTGAATCGTTCGGAGTCTATGGCTACACCTTC. It translates to CASSESFGVYGYTF.

The V and J genes are TRBV28 and TRBJ1-3; TRBD1 agrees at 7 bases. Germline-derived CDR1 and CDR2 are MDHEN and SYDVKM. CDR3 size: 14 residues. The junction had 4 bases not matched to a gene; V was cut back by 6 bases and J by 2 bases. The CDR3 bases are TGTGCCAGCAGCATCGGGACAGCTGGAAACACCATATATTTT. The encoded protein is CASSIGTAGNTIYF.

This clone was detected once. The rearrangement uses TRBV19 and TRBJ1-1; D is unresolved. There are 13 residues in the CDR3. Germline V gene data show CDR1 as LNHDA and CDR2 as SQIVND (reference sequence). Trimming took off 7 bases at V and 0 bases at J, with 9 bases between the two ends. The CDR3 region has the DNA TGTGCCAGTAAGGGTAGAATGAACACTGAAGCTTTCTTT. This encodes CASKGRMNTEAFF.

The gene calls are TRBV7-2 and TRBJ2-5, with 7 nucleotides matching TRBD2. The junction had 1 base not matched to a gene; V was cut back by 1 base and J by 5 bases. CDR1 is SGHTA and CDR2 is FQGNSA in the germline V gene. This CDR3 contains 13 residues. CDR3 sequence: CASSLVGGETQYF. The DNA of the CDR3 is TGTGCCAGCAGCTTAGTCGGGGGGGAGACCCAGTACTTC.

The chain has TRBV5-1 and TRBJ1-6; 7 positions match TRBD1. Germline assignment: CDR1 SGHRS and CDR2 YFSETQ. The V and J ends lost 4 bases and 19 bases, in that order; junction bases with no gene match: 14. The CDR3 is 13 residues long. The CDR3 sequence is CASSPRGGRSFHF. The CDR3 DNA sequence: TGCGCCAGCAGCCCCAGGGGGGGCAGGTCATTTCACTTT.

V gene TRBV2 combines with J gene TRBJ1-2; D remains ambiguous. Deletions cut 7 bases from V and 4 bases from J, with 10 bases between. CDR3 length: 12 amino acids. Per germline, CDR1 SNHLY and CDR2 FYNNEI. CDR3 protein: CASNSNLYGYTF. DNA of the CDR3: TGTGCCAGCAACAGTAACCTCTATGGCTACACCTTC.

This chain connects TRBV13 to TRBJ1-2; the match to TRBD1 covers 7 bases. V shed 7 bases and J 4 bases; nucleotides not matched to a gene: 9. Germline CDR1 and CDR2: PRHDT and FYEKMQ (reference sequence). The CDR3 has 14 amino acids. The CDR3 loop is CASKRGQGLYGYTF. CDR3 sequence (DNA): TGTGCCAGCAAGAGGGGGCAGGGACTCTATGGCTACACCTTC.